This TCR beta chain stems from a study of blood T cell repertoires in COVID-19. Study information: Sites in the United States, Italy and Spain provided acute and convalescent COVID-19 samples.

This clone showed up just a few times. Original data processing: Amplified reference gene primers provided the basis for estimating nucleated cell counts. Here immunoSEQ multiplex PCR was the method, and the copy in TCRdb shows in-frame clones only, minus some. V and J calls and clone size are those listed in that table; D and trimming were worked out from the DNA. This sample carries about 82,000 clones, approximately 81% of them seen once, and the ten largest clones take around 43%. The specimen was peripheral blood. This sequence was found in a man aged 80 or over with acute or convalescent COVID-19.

Here the CDR3 reads CASSLDSYGYTF. The DNA of the CDR3 is TGTGCCAGCAGTCTAGACTCCTATGGCTACACCTTC. The chain combines TRBV28 with TRBJ1-2; no definite D call. Per the germline V gene, CDR1 is MDHEN and CDR2 is SYDVKM. The CDR3 covers 12 residues. V was trimmed by 5 bases and J by 4 bases, leaving 8 bases between them.